A single sample gave rise to the 24 T cell receptor beta chains below, sequenced in a study of T cells in Graves' hyperthyroidism and ophthalmopathy. RNA transcripts gave rise to amplified TCR beta CDR3 regions. The HTBI primer set was used in a first-round RT-PCR of the TCR CDR3. TCRdb itself ran the multiplex PCR reads through MiXCR, one entry per CDR3 protein. The sample lists approximately 590,000 distinct CDR3 sequences; around 45% were seen once. Sequencing was carried out using peripheral blood or thyroid tissue (not recorded which). The source of these receptors is a woman aged 18-29 years with Graves' hyperthyroidism.

This chain connects TRBV10-3 to TRBJ1-1; D call uncertain. The germline gives CDR1 ENHRY, CDR2 SYGVKD. V was trimmed by 1 base and J by 5 bases, leaving 11 bases between them. This CDR3 is built from 14 residues. The CDR3 bases are TGTGCCATCAGTGAGTTACAATCAGGAACTGAAGCTTTCTTT. Translation gives CAISELQSGTEAFF.

J is TRBJ1-4 and V is TRBV7-8, with D perhaps TRBD1 (6 bases). The germline V gene has CDR1 SGHVS and CDR2 FQNEAQ. CDR3 size: 14 residues. The V gene lost 4 bases and the J gene lost 8 bases, with 14 bases spanning the gap. CDR3 protein: CASSSTRGEEKLFF. The CDR3 nucleotides read TGTGCCAGCAGCTCAACCAGGGGTGAGGAAAAACTGTTTTTT.

The J gene is TRBJ1-3, the V gene TRBV10-3, with D perhaps TRBD1 (6 bases). Germline values: CDR1 ENHRY, CDR2 SYGVKD. V gave up 10 bases and J gave up 1 base, with 14 bases separating them. The CDR3 runs 14 residues. The CDR3 DNA follows: TGTGCCACAGAAACAGGGTATTCTGGAAACACCATATATTTT. Amino acids: CATETGYSGNTIYF.

This clonotype was seen at least ten times. The chain employs TRBV25-1 and TRBJ1-5; D is undetermined. Trimming pared 6 bases from V and 3 bases from J, leaving 6 bases between. The CDR3 runs 12 residues. Germline V gives CDR1 MGHDK, CDR2 SYGVNS. The CDR3 loop reads CASSYNNQPQHF. DNA of the CDR3: TGTGCCAGCAGCTATAACAATCAGCCCCAGCATTTT.

The chain has TRBV20-1 and TRBJ1-2; no firm D call. CDR1 is DFQATT and CDR2 is SNEGSKA in the germline V gene (reference sequence). The V gene lost 6 bases and the J gene lost 7 bases, with 12 bases spanning the gap. The CDR3 is 11 residues long. The CDR3 bases are TGCAGTGCAAGCAACCGGGGTGGCTACACCTTC. Its translation: CSASNRGGYTF.

Remarks on this clonotype: This is likely a read error, given that the CDR3 carries no conserved phenylalanine or tryptophan at its end. This rearrangement joins TRBV24-1 to TRBJ2-5, with a possible D match to TRBD1 (6 bases). Germline V CDR1 and CDR2: KGHDR, SFDVKD. V lost 7 bases and J lost 1, with 18 bases in between. This CDR3 comprises 16 residues. The CDR3 here is CATSDRTDTGQETQYS. CDR3 sequence (DNA): TGTGCCACCAGCGATCGGACAGATACGGGCCAAGAGACCCAGTACTCC.

This clonotype was counted ten times or more. CDR3 bases: TGTGCCAGCAGCGGAGGGGGAGGTGATGGCTACACCTTC. Translating gives CASSGGGGDGYTF. The chain is built from TRBV7-3 and TRBJ1-2, with D maybe TRBD1 (6 bases). The CDR3 runs to 13 residues. Germline values: CDR1 SGHTA, CDR2 FQGTGA. V lost 5 bases to trimming and J lost 6 bases, with 13 bases between them.

This chain uses TRBV7-9 with TRBJ2-5; 9 nucleotides line up with TRBD2. This CDR3 spans 15 amino acids. The V gene end was trimmed by 5 bases and the J gene end by 6 bases; junction bases not matched to a gene: 10. Per the germline V gene, CDR1 is SEHNR and CDR2 is FQNEAQ (reference sequence). DNA for the CDR3: TGTGCCAGCAGCCCTGGGCGGGAGGGCGTACAGACCCAGTACTTC. Translated, it gives CASSPGREGVQTQYF.

This clonotype was detected only a few times. This chain uses TRBV9 with TRBJ1-4; 9 bases match TRBD1. The CDR3 covers 15 residues. Germline V gene lookup returns CDR1 SGDLS and CDR2 YYNGEE. V shed 2 bases and J 6 bases; nucleotides not matched to a gene: 5. The CDR3 DNA reads as TGTGCCAGCAGCGTCGGGACAGGGAGGGATGAAAAACTGTTTTTT. It specifies CASSVGTGRDEKLFF.

The chain has TRBV6-5 and TRBJ1-2; 11 bases are a match to TRBD1. V trimming: 6 bases; J trimming: 7 bases; junction bases outside the gene matches: 7. From germline, CDR1 is MNHEY and CDR2 SVGAGI. The CDR3 totals 14 residues. CDR3 bases: TGTGCCAGCAGGGTCGGACAGGGGGCGTTTGGCTACACCTTC. Protein: CASRVGQGAFGYTF.

In this sample, this clonotype turned up a few times. This chain connects TRBV2 to TRBJ2-2; TRBD2 aligns across 10 bases. From germline, CDR1 is SNHLY and CDR2 FYNNEI. The V gene end was trimmed by 6 bases and the J gene end by 6 bases; junction bases not matched to a gene: 4. CDR3 size: 14 residues. The CDR3 region is CASSLAGGSGELFF. CDR3 DNA sequence: TGTGCCAGCAGCTTAGCGGGGGGCTCCGGGGAGCTGTTTTTT. Full variable domain (remainder filled in from reference TRBV2 and TRBJ2-2): EPEVTQTPSHQVTQMGQEVILRCVPISNHLYFYWYRQILGQKVEFLVSFYNNEISEKSEIFDDQFSVERPDGSNFTLKIRSTKLEDSAMYFCASSLAGGSGELFFGEGSRLTVL.

V and J are TRBV9 and TRBJ2-7; D is unclear. Germline CDR1 SGDLS, CDR2 YYNGEE. There are 14 residues in the CDR3. V shed 3 bases and J shed 6 bases, with 16 bases lying between them. CDR3 DNA sequence: TGTGCCAGCAGCGGGTTAGCCGGGCTGGGCGAGCAGTACTTC. Amino acid sequence: CASSGLAGLGEQYF.

There are a few counts of this clonotype. The chain is built from TRBV10-3 and TRBJ1-6; D perhaps matches TRBD1 (6 bases). This CDR3 spans 12 amino acids. Trimming took off 11 bases at V and 13 bases at J, with 18 bases between the two ends. The germline V gene has CDR1 ENHRY and CDR2 SYGVKD. The CDR3 DNA sequence: TGTGCCGTCGCCACCGGTGGGGGCCCCCTCCACTTT. It codes for CAVATGGGPLHF.

The chain joins TRBV11-2 to TRBJ1-2, with D tentatively TRBD1 (5 bases). Looked up from germline, CDR1 is SGHAT and CDR2 is FQNNGV. The CDR3 is 14 residues long. The V and J ends lost 10 bases and 4 bases respectively, with 19 bases between them. The DNA for the CDR3 is TGTGCCAACAGGCCTAGTTCGGGGACCTATGGCTACACCTTC. Residues: CANRPSSGTYGYTF.

The rearrangement links TRBV5-4 to TRBJ1-6, with D maybe TRBD1 (5 bases). From germline, CDR1 is SGHNT and CDR2 YYREEE (reference sequence). This CDR3 comprises 15 residues. V was clipped by 4 bases and J by 6 bases, with 14 bases between them. Here the CDR3 DNA reads TGTGCCAGCAGCCCAGGGTTGGGTTCTAATTCACCCCTCCACTTT. This codes for CASSPGLGSNSPLHF.

The rearrangement links TRBV25-1 to TRBJ2-3; maybe TRBD2 (6 bases). Germline assignment: CDR1 MGHDK and CDR2 SYGVNS. Trimming left V 5 bases short and J 2 bases short, with 20 bases between. CDR3 length: 17 amino acids. The CDR3 DNA follows: TGTGCCAGCAGTCCCACCCGGGACTCAACTCCCACAGATACGCAGTATTTT. Its protein product is CASSPTRDSTPTDTQYF.

V and J are TRBV2 and TRBJ1-1, with a tentative D call TRBD1 (5 bases). This CDR3 spans 15 amino acids. With 8 bases removed from V and 1 base from J, the gap between germline ends came to 17 bases. Germline-derived CDR1 and CDR2 are SNHLY and FYNNEI. CDR3 protein: CASVRGARRNTEAFF. As DNA, the CDR3 is TGTGCCAGCGTGCGAGGGGCAAGGCGGAACACTGAAGCTTTCTTT.

The CDR3, as DNA: TGTGCCAGCTGGACAGGGGGCTATGGCTACACCTTC. Amino acid sequence: CASWTGGYGYTF. The V gene is TRBV25-1, the J gene TRBJ1-2; 10 bases match TRBD1. This CDR3 region has 12 residues. Trimming removed 8 bases from V and 4 bases from J; junction bases left unmatched: 1. Germline CDR1 reads MGHDK; CDR2 reads SYGVNS.

The sample holds many counts of this clonotype. The chain couples TRBV11-2 to TRBJ1-2, with D unresolved. Germline-derived CDR1 and CDR2 are SGHAT and FQNNGV. Trimming took 0 bases from V and 8 from J, leaving 7 bases between them. CDR3 length equals 12 residues. The CDR3: CASSLEAEGYTF. The DNA for the CDR3 is TGTGCCAGCAGCTTAGAGGCGGAGGGCTACACCTTC.

The rearrangement joins TRBV2 to TRBJ1-5, with 8 bases that match TRBD1. The trim removed 7 bases at V and 5 bases at J, leaving 10 bases unmatched. Germline loops: CDR1 SNHLY, CDR2 FYNNEI. The CDR3 is made up of 15 amino acids. CDR3 nucleotides: TGTGCCAGCAAACCCGGGACAGGCTCCTATCAGCCCCAGCATTTT. It yields the protein CASKPGTGSYQPQHF.

V usage is TRBV7-9 and J usage is TRBJ1-1; possibly TRBD1 for D (6 bases). The CDR3 loop spans 15 amino acids. The V and J ends lost 10 bases and 0 bases respectively, with 18 bases between them. Germline CDR1 reads SEHNR; CDR2 reads FQNEAQ (reference sequence). The CDR3 is CATTLGAVMNTEAFF. The CDR3 DNA reads TGTGCCACGACCCTGGGGGCAGTCATGAACACTGAAGCTTTCTTT.

The rearrangement links TRBV7-2 to TRBJ1-1; the match to TRBD1 covers 11 bases. This CDR3 is 18 amino acids long. With 2 bases clipped from V and 4 bases from J, the junction kept 12 bases outside the gene matches. The germline V gene encodes CDR1 SGHTA and CDR2 FQGNSA. CDR3 sequence reads: CASSLILTSGTGGTEAFF. The CDR3 coding sequence is TGTGCCAGCAGCTTAATCCTTACCTCCGGGACAGGGGGCACTGAAGCTTTCTTT.

Turning to this clonotype: One end of the junction fails to match germline, which may point to a read error. This sequence joins TRBV7-7 and TRBJ2-7, with D maybe TRBD1 (5 bases). The CDR3 totals 15 residues. Germline lookup yields CDR1 SSHAT and CDR2 FNYEAQ (reference sequence). The CDR3 loop is CASSPGLTGVYEQYF. In nucleotides, the CDR3 is TGCGCCAGCAGCCCAGGGTTAACAGGTGTCTACGAGCAGTACTTC.

This chain links TRBV25-1 with TRBJ1-2, with D maybe TRBD1 (5 bases). There are 14 residues in the CDR3. The germline CDR1 and CDR2 sequences are MGHDK and SYGVNS. Trimming stripped 10 bases from V and 6 bases from J, with 21 bases between. The CDR3 coding sequence is TGTGCCACCAGCAGAGCTCGGGGCGTCGATGGCTACACCTTC. This sequence encodes CATSRARGVDGYTF.